What follows are 5 T cell receptor beta chains derived from one specimen sequenced in a study of blood T cell repertoires in COVID-19. Profiled with immunoSEQ multiplex PCR; TCRdb holds only in-frame clones, not every one. The sample has 85,000 to 130,000 clones, around 84% seen once. Input material: peripheral blood. These receptors all come from a man in his fifties or sixties with acute or convalescent COVID-19.

The rearrangement joins TRBV5-1 to TRBJ1-1; possible D gene TRBD1, 6 bases. Germline-derived CDR1 and CDR2 are SGHRS and YFSETQ. V was cut by 6 bases and J by 0 bases, with 18 bases left in between. CDR3 length equals 16 residues. CDR3 bases: TGCGCCAGCAAAAACCCTCGGACAGACTTGAACACTGAAGCTTTCTTT. As protein: CASKNPRTDLNTEAFF.

Note on this clone: A read error may account for a junction end that differs from germline. The gene calls are TRBV5-1 and TRBJ2-1, with 10 nucleotides matching TRBD2. Per germline, CDR1 SGHRS and CDR2 YFSETQ. The CDR3 length is 14 residues. In nucleotides, the CDR3 is TGCGCCAGCAGCTTGGTTACTAGCGGGAACGAGCGGTTCTTC. Translated, it gives CASSLVTSGNERFF.

V is TRBV19 and J is TRBJ1-4; 7 bases align to TRBD1. This CDR3 comprises 16 residues. Germline V gene lookup returns CDR1 LNHDA and CDR2 SQIVND (reference sequence). Unmatched junction bases numbered 11, after V lost 2 bases and J lost 8 bases. CDR3 in amino acids: CASSISAGGMGEKLFF. The DNA of the CDR3 is TGTGCCAGTAGTATATCGGCAGGGGGAATGGGCGAAAAACTGTTTTTT.

The DNA of the CDR3 is TGTGCCAGCAGCTCCGGACAGGGTGGAGGAGCTTTCTTT. Amino acids: CASSSGQGGGAFF. The rearrangement joins TRBV11-2 to TRBJ1-1; 8 bases are a match to TRBD1. The V and J ends lost 4 bases and 10 bases, in that order; junction bases with no gene match: 8. Germline V gene lookup returns CDR1 SGHAT and CDR2 FQNNGV. The CDR3 loop spans 13 amino acids. The whole variable domain, filled in from reference TRBV11-2 and TRBJ1-1, reads EAGVAQSPRYKIIEKRQSVAFWCNPISGHATLYWYQQILGQGPKLLIQFQNNGVVDDSQLPKDRFSAERLKGVDSTLKIQPAKLEDSAVYLCASSSGQGGGAFFGQGTRLTVV.

The chain recombines TRBV5-1 with TRBJ2-1; 10 nucleotides match TRBD1. Germline values: CDR1 SGHRS, CDR2 YFSETQ. CDR3 size: 20 residues. V trimming: 6 bases; J trimming: 5 bases; junction bases outside the gene matches: 23. The CDR3 region is CASKFVSRQGAPSGHNEQFF. The DNA of the CDR3 is TGCGCCAGCAAATTTGTGTCGAGACAGGGGGCACCTAGCGGGCACAATGAGCAGTTCTTC.